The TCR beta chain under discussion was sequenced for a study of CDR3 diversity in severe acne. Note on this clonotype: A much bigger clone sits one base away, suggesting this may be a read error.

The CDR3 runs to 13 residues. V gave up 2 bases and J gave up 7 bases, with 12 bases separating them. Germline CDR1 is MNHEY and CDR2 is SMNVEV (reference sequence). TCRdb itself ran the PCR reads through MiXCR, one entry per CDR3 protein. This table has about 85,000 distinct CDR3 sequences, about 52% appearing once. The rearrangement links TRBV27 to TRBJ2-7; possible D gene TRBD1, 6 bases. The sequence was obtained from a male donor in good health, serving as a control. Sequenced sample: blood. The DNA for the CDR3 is TGTGCCAGCAGTTTAAAGGGGGTCTCGGAGCAGTACTTC. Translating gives CASSLKGVSEQYF.